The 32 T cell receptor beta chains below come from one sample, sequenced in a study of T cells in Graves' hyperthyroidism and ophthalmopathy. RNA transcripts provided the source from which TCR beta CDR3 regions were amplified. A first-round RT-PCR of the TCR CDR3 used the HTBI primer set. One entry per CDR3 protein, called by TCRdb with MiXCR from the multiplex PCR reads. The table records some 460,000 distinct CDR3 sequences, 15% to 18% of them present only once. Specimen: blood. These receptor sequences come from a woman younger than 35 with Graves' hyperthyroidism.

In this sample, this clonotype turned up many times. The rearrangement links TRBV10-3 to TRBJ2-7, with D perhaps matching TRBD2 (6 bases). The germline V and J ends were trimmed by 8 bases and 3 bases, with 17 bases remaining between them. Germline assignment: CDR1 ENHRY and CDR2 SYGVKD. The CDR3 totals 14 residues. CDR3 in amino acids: CAIGGGAPVYEQYF. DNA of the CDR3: TGTGCCATCGGAGGAGGGGCGCCCGTCTACGAGCAGTACTTC.

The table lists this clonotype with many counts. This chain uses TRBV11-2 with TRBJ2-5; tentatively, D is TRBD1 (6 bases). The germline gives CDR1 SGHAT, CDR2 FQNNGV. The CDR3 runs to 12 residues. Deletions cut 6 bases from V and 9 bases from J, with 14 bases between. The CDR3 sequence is CASSYTGWAQYF. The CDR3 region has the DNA TGTGCCAGCAGTTACACAGGGTGGGCCCAGTACTTC.

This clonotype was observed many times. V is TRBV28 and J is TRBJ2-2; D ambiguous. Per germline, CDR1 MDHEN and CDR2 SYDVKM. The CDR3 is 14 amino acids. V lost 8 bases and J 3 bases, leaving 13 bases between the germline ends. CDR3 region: CASDRTEHTGELFF. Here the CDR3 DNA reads TGTGCCAGCGATAGGACGGAGCACACCGGGGAGCTGTTTTTT.

The CDR3 DNA sequence: TGCGCCAGCAGCCAAGATTCCAACCCGAAGCTGGGAGGCTACACCTTC. It encodes CASSQDSNPKLGGYTF. J is TRBJ1-2 and V is TRBV4-1; D gene ambiguous. The V gene's germline CDR1 is MGHRA and CDR2 YSYEKL. V was clipped by 0 bases and J by 8 bases, with 19 bases between them. The CDR3 consists of 16 residues.

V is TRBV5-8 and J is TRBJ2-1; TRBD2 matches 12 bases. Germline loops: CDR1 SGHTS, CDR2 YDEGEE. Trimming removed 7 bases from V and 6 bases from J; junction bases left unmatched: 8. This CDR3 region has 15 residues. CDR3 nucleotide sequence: TGTGCCAGCCTGCGGGGGACTAGCGGGCTCAATGAGCAGTTCTTC. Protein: CASLRGTSGLNEQFF.

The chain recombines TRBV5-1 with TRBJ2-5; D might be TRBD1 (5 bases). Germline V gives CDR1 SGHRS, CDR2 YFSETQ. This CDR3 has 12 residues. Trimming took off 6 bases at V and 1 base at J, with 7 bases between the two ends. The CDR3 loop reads CASKQGQETQYF. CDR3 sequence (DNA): TGCGCCAGCAAGCAGGGCCAAGAGACCCAGTACTTC.

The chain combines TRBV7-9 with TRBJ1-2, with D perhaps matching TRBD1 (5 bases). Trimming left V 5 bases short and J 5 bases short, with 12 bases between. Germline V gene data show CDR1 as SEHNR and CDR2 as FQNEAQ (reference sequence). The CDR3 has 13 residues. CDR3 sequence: CASSTPRQYGYTF. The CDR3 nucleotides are TGTGCCAGCAGCACCCCACGACAGTATGGCTACACCTTC.

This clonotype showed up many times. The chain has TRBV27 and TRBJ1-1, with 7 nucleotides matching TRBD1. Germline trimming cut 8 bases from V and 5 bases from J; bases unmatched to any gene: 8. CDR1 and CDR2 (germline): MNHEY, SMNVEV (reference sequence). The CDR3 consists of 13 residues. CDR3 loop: CASGSGGVTEAFF. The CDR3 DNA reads TGTGCCAGCGGGTCAGGGGGAGTGACTGAAGCTTTCTTT.

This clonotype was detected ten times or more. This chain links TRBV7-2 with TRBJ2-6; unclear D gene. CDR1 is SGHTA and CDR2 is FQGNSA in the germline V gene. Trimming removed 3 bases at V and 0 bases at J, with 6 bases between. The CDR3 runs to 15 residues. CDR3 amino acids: CASSFSPSGANVLTF. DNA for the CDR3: TGTGCCAGCAGCTTTTCCCCCTCTGGGGCCAACGTCCTGACTTTC. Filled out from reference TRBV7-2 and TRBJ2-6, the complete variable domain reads GAGVSQSPSNKVTEKGKDVELRCDPISGHTALYWYRQSLGQGLEFLIYFQGNSAPDKSGLPSDRFSAERTGGSVSTLTIQRTQQEDSAVYLCASSFSPSGANVLTFGAGSRLTVL.

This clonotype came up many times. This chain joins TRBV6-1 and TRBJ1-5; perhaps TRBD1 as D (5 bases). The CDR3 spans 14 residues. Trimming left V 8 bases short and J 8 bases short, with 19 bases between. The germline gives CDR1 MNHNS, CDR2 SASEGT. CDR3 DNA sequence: TGTGCCAGCGTGTCGTCAAGGGGTTGGGAGCCCCAGCATTTT. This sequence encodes CASVSSRGWEPQHF.

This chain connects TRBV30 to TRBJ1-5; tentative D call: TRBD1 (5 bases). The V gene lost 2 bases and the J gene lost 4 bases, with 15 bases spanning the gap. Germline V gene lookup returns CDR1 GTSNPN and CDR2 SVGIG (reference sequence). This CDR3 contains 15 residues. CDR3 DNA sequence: TGTGCCTGGAGTCTCTTTGGGACGGAAAATCAGCCCCAGCATTTT. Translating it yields CAWSLFGTENQPQHF.

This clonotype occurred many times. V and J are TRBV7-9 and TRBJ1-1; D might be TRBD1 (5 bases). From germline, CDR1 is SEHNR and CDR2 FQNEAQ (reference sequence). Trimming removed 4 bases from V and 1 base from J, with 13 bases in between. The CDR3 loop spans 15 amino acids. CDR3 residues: CASSYPDGGNTEAFF. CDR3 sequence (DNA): TGTGCCAGCAGCTATCCGGACGGGGGGAACACTGAAGCTTTCTTT.

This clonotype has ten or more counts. This CDR3 reads CASSLASPVDTQYF. The CDR3 DNA is TGCGCCAGCAGCTTGGCGTCCCCAGTGGATACGCAGTATTTT. This chain connects TRBV5-1 to TRBJ2-3; D not certain. This CDR3 is built from 14 residues. V was trimmed by 0 bases and J by 6 bases, leaving 11 bases between them. CDR1 and CDR2 (germline): SGHRS, YFSETQ.

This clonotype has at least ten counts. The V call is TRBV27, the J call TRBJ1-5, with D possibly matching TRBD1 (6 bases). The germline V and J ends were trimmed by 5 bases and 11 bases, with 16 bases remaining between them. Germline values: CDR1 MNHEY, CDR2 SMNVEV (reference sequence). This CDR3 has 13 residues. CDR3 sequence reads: CASSIRLRGTQHF. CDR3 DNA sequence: TGTGCCAGCAGTATCCGGTTGAGGGGGACCCAGCATTTT.

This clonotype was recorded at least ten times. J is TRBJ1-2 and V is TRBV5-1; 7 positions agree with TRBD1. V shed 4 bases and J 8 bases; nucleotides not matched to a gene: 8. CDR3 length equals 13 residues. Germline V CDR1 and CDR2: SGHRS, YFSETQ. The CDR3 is CASSLTGAEGYTF. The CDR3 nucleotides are TGCGCCAGCAGCCTCACAGGGGCGGAAGGCTACACCTTC.

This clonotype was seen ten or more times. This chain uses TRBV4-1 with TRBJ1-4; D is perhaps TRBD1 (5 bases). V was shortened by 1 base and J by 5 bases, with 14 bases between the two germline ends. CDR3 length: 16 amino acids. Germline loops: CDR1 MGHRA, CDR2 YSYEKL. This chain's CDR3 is CASSQVLAGWNEKLFF. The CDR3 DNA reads TGCGCCAGCAGCCAAGTTTTGGCAGGGTGGAATGAAAAACTGTTTTTT.

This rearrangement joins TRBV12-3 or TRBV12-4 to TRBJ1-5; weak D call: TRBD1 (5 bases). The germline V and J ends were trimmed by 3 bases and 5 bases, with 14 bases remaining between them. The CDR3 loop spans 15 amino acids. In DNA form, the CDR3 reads TGTGCCAGCAGTTTCTCGCAGGGTAGTTATCAGCCCCAGCATTTT. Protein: CASSFSQGSYQPQHF.

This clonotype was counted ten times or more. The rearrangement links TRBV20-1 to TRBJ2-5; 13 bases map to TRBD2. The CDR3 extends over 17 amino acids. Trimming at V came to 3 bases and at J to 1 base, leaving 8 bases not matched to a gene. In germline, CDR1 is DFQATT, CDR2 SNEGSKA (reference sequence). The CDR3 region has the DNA TGCAGTGCTAGGGACACTAGCGGGAGGGCCCTCCAAGAGACCCAGTACTTC. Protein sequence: CSARDTSGRALQETQYF.

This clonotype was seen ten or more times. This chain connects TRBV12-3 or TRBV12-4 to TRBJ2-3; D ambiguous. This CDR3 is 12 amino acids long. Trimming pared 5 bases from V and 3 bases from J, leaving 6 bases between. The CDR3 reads CASSHATDTQYF. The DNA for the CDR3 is TGTGCCAGCAGTCACGCGACAGATACGCAGTATTTT.

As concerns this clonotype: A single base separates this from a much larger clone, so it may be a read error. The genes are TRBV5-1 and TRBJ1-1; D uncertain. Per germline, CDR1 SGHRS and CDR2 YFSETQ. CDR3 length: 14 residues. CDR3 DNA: TGCGCCGGCAGCTTCCGGACTTCGAACACTGAAGCTTTCTTT. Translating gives CAGSFRTSNTEAFF. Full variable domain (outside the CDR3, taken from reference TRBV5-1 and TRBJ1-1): KAGVTQTPRYLIKTRGQQVTLSCSPISGHRSVSWYQQTPGQGLQFLFEYFSETQRNKGNFPGRFSGRQFSNSRSEMNVSTLELGDSALYLCAGSFRTSNTEAFFGQGTRLTVV.

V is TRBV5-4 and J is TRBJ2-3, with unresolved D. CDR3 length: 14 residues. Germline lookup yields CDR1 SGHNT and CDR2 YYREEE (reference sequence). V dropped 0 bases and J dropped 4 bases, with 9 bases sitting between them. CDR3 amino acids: CASSLEGFSDTQYF. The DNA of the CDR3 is TGTGCCAGCAGCTTGGAAGGGTTTTCAGATACGCAGTATTTT.

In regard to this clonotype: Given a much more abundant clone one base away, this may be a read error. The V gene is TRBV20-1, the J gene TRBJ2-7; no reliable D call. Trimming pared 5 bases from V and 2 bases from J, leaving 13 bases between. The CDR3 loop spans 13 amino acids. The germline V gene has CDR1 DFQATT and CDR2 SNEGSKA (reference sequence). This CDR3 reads CSARRVGTYEQYF. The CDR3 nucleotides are TGCAGTGCTCGACGAGTGGGTACCTACGAGCAGTACTTC.

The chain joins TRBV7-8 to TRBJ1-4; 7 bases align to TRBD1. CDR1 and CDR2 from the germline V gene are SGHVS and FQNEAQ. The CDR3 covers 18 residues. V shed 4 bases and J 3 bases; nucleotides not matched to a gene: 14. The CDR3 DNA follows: TGTGCCAGCAGCTCCTTGGCAGGGGGGTTGATAGCTAATGAAAAACTGTTTTTT. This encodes CASSSLAGGLIANEKLFF. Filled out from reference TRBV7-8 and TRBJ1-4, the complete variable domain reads GAGVSQSPRYKVAKRGQDVALRCDPISGHVSLFWYQQALGQGPEFLTYFQNEAQLDKSGLPSDRFFAERPEGSVSTLKIQRTQQEDSAVYLCASSSLAGGLIANEKLFFGSGTQLSVL.

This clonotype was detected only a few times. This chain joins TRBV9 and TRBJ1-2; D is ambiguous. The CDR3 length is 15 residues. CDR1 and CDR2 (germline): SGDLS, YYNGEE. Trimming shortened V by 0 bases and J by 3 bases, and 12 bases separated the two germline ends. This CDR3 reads CASSVGSPRDYGYTF. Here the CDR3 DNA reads TGTGCCAGCAGCGTAGGTTCTCCGCGGGACTATGGCTACACCTTC.

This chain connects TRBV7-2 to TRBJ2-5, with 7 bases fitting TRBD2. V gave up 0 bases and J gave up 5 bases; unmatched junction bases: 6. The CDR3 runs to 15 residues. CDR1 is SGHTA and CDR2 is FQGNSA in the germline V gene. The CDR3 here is CASSLAGLVPETQYF. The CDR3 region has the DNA TGTGCCAGCAGCTTAGCCGGACTAGTCCCCGAGACCCAGTACTTC.

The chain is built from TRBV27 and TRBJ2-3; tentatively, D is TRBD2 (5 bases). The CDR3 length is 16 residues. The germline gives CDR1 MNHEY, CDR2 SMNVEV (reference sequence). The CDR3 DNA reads TGTGCTTCGACCGGCGGGCGGCCACCTAGCACAGATACGCAGTATTTT. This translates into CASTGGRPPSTDTQYF.

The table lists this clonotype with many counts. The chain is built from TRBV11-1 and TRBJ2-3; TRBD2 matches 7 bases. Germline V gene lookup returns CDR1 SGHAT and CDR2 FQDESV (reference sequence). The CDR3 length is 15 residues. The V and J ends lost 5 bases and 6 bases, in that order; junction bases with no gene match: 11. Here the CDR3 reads CASSDSGPLLDTQYF. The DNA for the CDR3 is TGTGCCAGCAGCGATAGCGGGCCTCTCCTGGATACGCAGTATTTT.

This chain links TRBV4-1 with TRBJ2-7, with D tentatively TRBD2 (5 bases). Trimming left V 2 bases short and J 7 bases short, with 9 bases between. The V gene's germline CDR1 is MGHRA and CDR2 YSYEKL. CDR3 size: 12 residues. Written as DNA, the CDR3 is TGCGCCAGCAGCCAACCGCCGGGGGAGCAGTACTTC. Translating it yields CASSQPPGEQYF.

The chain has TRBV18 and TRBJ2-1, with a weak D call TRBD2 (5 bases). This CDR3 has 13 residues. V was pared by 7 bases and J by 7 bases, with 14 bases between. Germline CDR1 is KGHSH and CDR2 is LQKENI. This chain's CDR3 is CASLEVGQNEQFF. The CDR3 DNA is TGTGCCAGCTTGGAGGTAGGGCAGAATGAGCAGTTCTTC.

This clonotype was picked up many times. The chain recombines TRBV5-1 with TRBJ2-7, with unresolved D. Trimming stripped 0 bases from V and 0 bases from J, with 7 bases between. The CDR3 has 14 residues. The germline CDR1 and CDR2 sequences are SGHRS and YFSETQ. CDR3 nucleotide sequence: TGCGCCAGCAGCTTGGCTCCAGCCTCCTACGAGCAGTACTTC. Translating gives CASSLAPASYEQYF. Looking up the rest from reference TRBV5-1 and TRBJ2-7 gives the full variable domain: KAGVTQTPRYLIKTRGQQVTLSCSPISGHRSVSWYQQTPGQGLQFLFEYFSETQRNKGNFPGRFSGRQFSNSRSEMNVSTLELGDSALYLCASSLAPASYEQYFGPGTRLTVT.

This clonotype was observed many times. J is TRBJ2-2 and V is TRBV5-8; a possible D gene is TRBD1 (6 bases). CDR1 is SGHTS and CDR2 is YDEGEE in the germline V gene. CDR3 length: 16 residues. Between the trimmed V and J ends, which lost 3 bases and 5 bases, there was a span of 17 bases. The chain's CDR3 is CASSWGTGTSTGELFF. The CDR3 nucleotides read TGTGCCAGCAGCTGGGGAACAGGGACCTCGACCGGGGAGCTGTTTTTT.

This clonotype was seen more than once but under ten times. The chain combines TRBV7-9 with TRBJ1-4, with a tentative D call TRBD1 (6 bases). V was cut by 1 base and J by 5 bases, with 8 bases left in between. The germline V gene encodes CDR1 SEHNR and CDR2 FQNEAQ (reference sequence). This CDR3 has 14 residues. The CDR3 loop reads CASSLVQGNEKLFF. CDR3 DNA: TGTGCCAGCAGCTTAGTACAGGGAAATGAAAAACTGTTTTTT.